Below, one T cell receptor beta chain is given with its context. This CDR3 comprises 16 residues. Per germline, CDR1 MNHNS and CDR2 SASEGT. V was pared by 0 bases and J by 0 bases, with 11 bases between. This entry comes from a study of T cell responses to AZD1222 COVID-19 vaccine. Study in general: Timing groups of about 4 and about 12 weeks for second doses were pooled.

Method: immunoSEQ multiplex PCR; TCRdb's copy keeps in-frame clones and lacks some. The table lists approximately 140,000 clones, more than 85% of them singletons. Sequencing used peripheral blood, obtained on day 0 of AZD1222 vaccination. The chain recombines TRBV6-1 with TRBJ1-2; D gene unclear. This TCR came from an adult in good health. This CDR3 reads CASSEAFGSSNYGYTF. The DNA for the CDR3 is TGTGCCAGCAGTGAAGCTTTCGGGAGTTCTAACTATGGCTACACCTTC.